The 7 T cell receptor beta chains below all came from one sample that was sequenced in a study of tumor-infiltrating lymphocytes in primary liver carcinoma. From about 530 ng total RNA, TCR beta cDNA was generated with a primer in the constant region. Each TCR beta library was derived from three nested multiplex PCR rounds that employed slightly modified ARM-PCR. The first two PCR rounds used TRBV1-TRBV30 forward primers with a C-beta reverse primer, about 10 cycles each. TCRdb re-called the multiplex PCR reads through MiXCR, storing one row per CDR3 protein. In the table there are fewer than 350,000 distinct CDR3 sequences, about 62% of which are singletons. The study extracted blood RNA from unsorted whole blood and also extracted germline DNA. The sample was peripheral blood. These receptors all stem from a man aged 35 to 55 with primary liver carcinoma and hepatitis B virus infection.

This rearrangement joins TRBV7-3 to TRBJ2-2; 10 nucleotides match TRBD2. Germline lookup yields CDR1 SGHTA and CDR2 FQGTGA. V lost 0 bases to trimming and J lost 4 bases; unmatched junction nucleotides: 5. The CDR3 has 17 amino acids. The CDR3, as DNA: TGTGCCAGCAGCTTAACCCCTAGCGGGAGTGGCACCGGGGAGCTGTTTTTT. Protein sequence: CASSLTPSGSGTGELFF. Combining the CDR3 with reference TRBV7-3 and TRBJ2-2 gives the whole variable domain GAGVSQTPSNKVTEKGKYVELRCDPISGHTALYWYRQSLGQGPEFLIYFQGTGAADDSGLPNDRFFAVRPEGSVSTLKIQRTERGDSAVYLCASSLTPSGSGTGELFFGEGSRLTVL.

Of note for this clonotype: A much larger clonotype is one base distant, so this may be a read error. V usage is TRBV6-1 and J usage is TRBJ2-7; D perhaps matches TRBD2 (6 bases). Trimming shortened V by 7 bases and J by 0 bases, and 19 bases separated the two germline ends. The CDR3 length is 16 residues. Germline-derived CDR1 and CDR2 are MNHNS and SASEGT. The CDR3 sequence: CASTSFRGKGSYEQYF. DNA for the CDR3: TGTGCCAGCACGTCTTTCCGCGGGAAGGGCTCCTACGAGCAGTACTTC.

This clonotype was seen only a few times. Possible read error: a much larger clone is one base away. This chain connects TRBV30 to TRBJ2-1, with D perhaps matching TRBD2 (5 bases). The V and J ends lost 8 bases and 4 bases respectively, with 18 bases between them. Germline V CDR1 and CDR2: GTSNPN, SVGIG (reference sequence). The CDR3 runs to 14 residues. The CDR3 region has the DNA TGTGCCAGGTCAGCGGAAGGGTTTTACAATGAGCAGTTCTTC. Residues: CARSAEGFYNEQFF.

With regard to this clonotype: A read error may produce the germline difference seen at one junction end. Here the CDR3 reads CSVEIGGDTQYF. CDR3 in DNA: TGCAGCGTTGAAATCGGGGGGGATACCCAGTATTTC. The chain uses TRBV29-1 and TRBJ2-5; 8 nucleotides line up with TRBD2. The CDR3 spans 12 residues. Germline CDR1 SQVTM, CDR2 ANQGSEA. Supplemented by reference TRBV29-1 and TRBJ2-5, the full variable domain reads SAVISQKPSRDICQRGTSLTIQCQVDSQVTMMFWYRQQPGQSLTLIATANQGSEATYESGFVIDKFPISRPNLTFSTLTVSNMSPEDSSIYLCSVEIGGDTQYFGPGTRLLVL.

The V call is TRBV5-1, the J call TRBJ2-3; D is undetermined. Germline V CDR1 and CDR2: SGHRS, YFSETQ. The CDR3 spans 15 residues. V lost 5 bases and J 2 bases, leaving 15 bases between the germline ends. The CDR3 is CASSSARQSTDTQYF. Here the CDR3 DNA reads TGCGCCAGCAGTTCGGCCCGGCAGTCCACAGATACGCAGTATTTT.

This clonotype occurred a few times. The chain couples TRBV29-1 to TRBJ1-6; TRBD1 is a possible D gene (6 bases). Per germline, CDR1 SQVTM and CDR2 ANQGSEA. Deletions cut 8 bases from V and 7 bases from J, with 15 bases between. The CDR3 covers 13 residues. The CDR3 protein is CSIGEGTNSPLHF. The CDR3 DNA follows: TGCAGCATTGGGGAAGGGACAAATTCACCCCTCCACTTT.

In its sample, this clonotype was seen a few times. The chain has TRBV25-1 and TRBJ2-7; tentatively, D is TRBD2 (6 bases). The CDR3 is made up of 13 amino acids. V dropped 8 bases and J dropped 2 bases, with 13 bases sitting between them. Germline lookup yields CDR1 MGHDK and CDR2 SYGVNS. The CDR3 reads CASGPTGAYEQYF. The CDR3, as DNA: TGTGCCAGCGGACCGACGGGGGCCTACGAGCAGTACTTC.